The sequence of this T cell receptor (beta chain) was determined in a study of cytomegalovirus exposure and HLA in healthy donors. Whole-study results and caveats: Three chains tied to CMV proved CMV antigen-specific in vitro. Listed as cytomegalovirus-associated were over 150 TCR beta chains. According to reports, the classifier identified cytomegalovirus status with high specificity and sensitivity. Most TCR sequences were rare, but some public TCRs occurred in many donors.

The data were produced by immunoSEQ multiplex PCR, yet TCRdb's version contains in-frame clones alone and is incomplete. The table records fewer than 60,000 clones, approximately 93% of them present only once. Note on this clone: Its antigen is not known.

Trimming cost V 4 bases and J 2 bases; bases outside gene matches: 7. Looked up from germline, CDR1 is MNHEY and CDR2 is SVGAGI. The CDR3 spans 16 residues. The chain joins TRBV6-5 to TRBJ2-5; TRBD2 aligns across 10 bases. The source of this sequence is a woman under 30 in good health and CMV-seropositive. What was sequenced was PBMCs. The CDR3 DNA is TGTGCCAGCAGTTTTCGGACTAGCGGAAATCAAGAGACCCAGTACTTC. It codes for CASSFRTSGNQETQYF.